This T cell receptor beta chain was documented in a study of beta chain features in type 1 diabetes (dated by TCRdb to between 2018 and 2020). Regarding the complete study: Mean age, gender distribution, total cell number and subset yield did not differ between patients and healthy donors. Across all samples, fewer than 130 million sorted cells were examined, and cell number per subset correlated strongly with RNA yield. The study compared TCRB repertoires of sorted circulating CD4+ T cell subsets between recently diagnosed type 1 diabetes patients and matched healthy donors. Regulatory and stem cell-like memory subsets were isolated from only 8 patients and about 8 healthy donors, whereas naive and central memory subsets came from all 30 or so donors.

Remarks on this clone: Its antigen is still unknown. The sample holds no much larger clone one base away, and base qualities are not on file.

The investigation overall reported the following: Because the HLA sub-analyses included only small numbers of individuals, any influence of HLA type on TCRB rearrangement was left unresolved. In all four CD4+ subsets, TCRB CDR3 length was moderately but significantly shorter in type 1 diabetes patients. Sequencing cDNA rather than genomic DNA could over-represent highly expressing activated cells, although activation and CD3 levels did not differ between groups. Naive, central memory and regulatory TCRB repertoires appeared to be more alike among patients than among healthy donors. Patients with type 1 diabetes made fewer insertions and deleted more nucleotides at VDJ recombination sites, implying thymic rearrangement abnormalities. PCR might favor shorter templates, but patient and control samples were amplified and corrected together, so any skew would affect both groups equally.

Trimming accounts for 0 bases at V and 5 bases at J, while the number of junction bases matched to no gene is 11. CDR1 and CDR2 are read off the germline V gene as MDHEN and SYDVKM. Reading from cysteine to phenylalanine, the CDR3 counts 17 amino acids. Solely the CDR3 DNA is kept, with 51 bases framed from the first base. The High Capacity cDNA Reverse Transcription Kit was used to reverse transcribe all of the isolated RNA, meaning that expressed TCRB transcripts were what got sequenced. For stem cell-like memory T cell samples, survey-depth immunoSEQ sequencing was used, averaging approximately 1 million total reads per sample. After sorted cells were lysed in RLT buffer, RNA was extracted with DNase-treated RNeasy Micro or Mini kits, with the choice depending on cell number. Each cell subset was processed separately to prevent cross-contamination, with patient and healthy donor samples processed together. The immunoSEQ multiplex PCR was used to amplify TCRB sequences from cDNA, yielding 87-bp fragments that span the CDR3 region. Amplicons were sequenced on the Illumina HiSeq platform. Processing in the source paper ran as follows. Synthetic template baselines were used to correct PCR bias computationally, reads within Hamming distance 2 were collapsed, and singletons that could not be merged were discarded. Reads were aligned against IMGT so that V, D and J genes, CDR3 length and insertions or deletions at six rearrangement sites could be assigned. Within each subset, clonotype counts were normalized to sorted cell number, and only after that were true diversity and Gini coefficients computed with the tcR R package. The overlap coefficient, calculated on TCRB nucleotide sequences, was used to quantify repertoire sharing. This immuneACCESS table, as held by TCRdb, lists in-frame sequences with V and J called but not all clones. Of the missing ones, under half trace to an unresolved V gene in checked studies; the others have no known cause. The D gene and trimming were derived from the DNA, and the V and J assignments and clone size from that table. This sample is represented by around 50,000 clones; around 40% of them were singletons. More than 0.1% of the sample is in the top ten clones.

From each donor, a single peripheral blood sample of 95 to 150 mL on average was drawn into heparinised tubes. A BD FACSAria II and a panel including CD45RO, CCR7, CD25, CD127, CD95 and CD27 were used to sort naive, central memory, regulatory and stem cell-like memory CD4+ T cells. Every sorted population had a purity above 95%. PBMCs were separated immediately by Lymphoprep density gradient centrifugation and were stained directly, without being cultured. So that batch effects would be minimized, each experiment stained and sorted samples in pairs, pairing one healthy donor with one patient. This receptor chain uses TRBV28 and TRBJ2-3, and 7 bases in between align with TRBD2. Input material: stem cell memory CD4+ T cells from blood. The intended sense of this specimen's cell subset or site label: stem cell-like memory CD4+ T cells. This receptor was obtained from a man aged 25-45 years with type 1 diabetes. CDR3 protein: CASSLWGGREAGDTQYF. The sequenced DNA: TGTGCCAGCAGTTTATGGGGCGGACGGGAGGCGGGAGATACGCAGTATTTT.